This is a list of T cell receptor beta chains from one sample in a study of blood T cell repertoires in COVID-19. TCRdb's copy holds only in-frame clones and misses some; the assay was immunoSEQ multiplex PCR. The sample shows over 200,000 clones, 70% to 90% of them seen only once. What was sequenced was peripheral blood. Receptors were obtained from a woman aged 18-35 years who had recovered from COVID-19. The CDR3 runs from the conserved cysteine through the conserved F or W. D genes are given only for firm matches. Some rows mark clone size as missing; the rest say once, few, many or name a class of expanded clone.

TRBJ1-2 | TRBV5-4 | - | few | CASSLGTDEYGYTF | TGTGCCAGCAGCTTGGGGACAGACGAGTATGGCTACACCTTC
TRBJ1-2 | TRBV27 | - | - | CASRNSRGGAYGYTF | TGTGCCAGCAGAAACTCCCGAGGAGGGGCCTATGGCTACACCTTC
TRBJ2-1 | TRBV11-1 | TRBD2 | - | CASKATSGMFNEQFF | TGTGCCAGCAAAGCGACGAGCGGGATGTTCAATGAGCAGTTCTTC
TRBJ2-3 | TRBV20-1 | - | few | CSASVGASTDTQYF | TGCAGTGCTAGTGTGGGGGCTAGCACAGATACGCAGTATTTT
TRBJ2-7 | TRBV21-1 | - | - | CASSNRINEQYF | TGTGCCAGCAGCAACAGAATTAACGAGCAGTACTTC
TRBJ2-3 | TRBV7-2 | - | - | CASSLGTSTDTQYF | TGTGCCAGCAGCTTAGGAACTAGCACAGATACGCAGTATTTT
TRBJ2-5 | TRBV18 | - | - | CASSPNQKETQYF | TGTGCCAGCTCACCGAACCAGAAAGAGACCCAGTACTTC
TRBJ2-5 | TRBV7-8 | - | - | CASSRDEGGETQYF | TGTGCCAGCAGCCGGGATGAGGGTGGGGAGACCCAGTACTTC
TRBJ1-2 | TRBV6-2/TRBV6-3 | - | - | CASSSLWSANYGYTF | TGTGCCAGCAGCTCCCTGTGGTCAGCTAACTATGGCTACACCTTC
TRBJ1-2 | TRBV24-1 | - | - | CAPRRQNYGYTF | TGTGCCCCTAGGAGACAGAACTATGGCTACACCTTC
TRBJ2-3 | TRBV9 | TRBD2 | - | CASSVGLVGDTQYF | TGTGCCAGCAGCGTTGGACTAGTAGGAGATACGCAGTATTTT
TRBJ2-3 | TRBV7-3 | TRBD2 | - | CASKLAGGTDTQYF | TGTGCCAGCAAGTTAGCGGGAGGGACAGATACGCAGTATTTT
TRBJ2-1 | TRBV7-6 | TRBD2 | - | CASSLPSGDSYNEQFF | TGTGCCAGCAGCTTACCTAGCGGAGACTCCTACAATGAGCAGTTCTTC
TRBJ1-1 | TRBV5-1 | TRBD1 | - | CASSQTGQNTEAFF | TGCGCCAGCAGCCAGACAGGGCAGAACACTGAAGCTTTCTTT
TRBJ2-2 | TRBV19 | - | - | CAIESRTGELFF | TGTGCCATCGAGAGCCGGACCGGGGAGCTGTTTTTT
TRBJ1-2 | TRBV6-5 | - | - | CASSYRLGVRGYTF | TGTGCCAGCAGTTATAGGTTAGGGGTCCGGGGCTACACCTTC